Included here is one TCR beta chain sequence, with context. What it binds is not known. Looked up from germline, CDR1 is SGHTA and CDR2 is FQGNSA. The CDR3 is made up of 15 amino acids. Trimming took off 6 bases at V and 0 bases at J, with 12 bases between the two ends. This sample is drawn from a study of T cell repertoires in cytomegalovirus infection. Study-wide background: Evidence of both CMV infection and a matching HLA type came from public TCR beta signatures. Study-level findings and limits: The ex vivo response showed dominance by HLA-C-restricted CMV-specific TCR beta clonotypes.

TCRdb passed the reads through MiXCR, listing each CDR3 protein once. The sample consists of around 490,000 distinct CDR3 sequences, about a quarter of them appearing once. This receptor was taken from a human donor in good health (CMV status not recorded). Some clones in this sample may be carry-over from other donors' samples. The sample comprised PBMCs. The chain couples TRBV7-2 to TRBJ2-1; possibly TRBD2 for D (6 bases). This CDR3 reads CASRGLSNSYNEQFF. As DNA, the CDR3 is TGTGCCAGCAGGGGACTGTCCAACTCCTACAATGAGCAGTTCTTC.